This is a list of T cell receptor beta chains from one sample in a study of T cell responses to AZD1222 COVID-19 vaccine. Method: immunoSEQ multiplex PCR; TCRdb's copy keeps in-frame clones and lacks some. The sample carries approximately 150,000 clones, more than 85% recorded once. The sample here was peripheral blood, taken on day 0 of AZD1222 vaccination. The receptor set was obtained from an adult in good health. CDR3s include the opening cysteine and the closing phenylalanine or tryptophan. A D gene is named only where the DNA matches it firmly. Clone size is stated in some rows and not others, as once, few, many or a class when expanded.

abundance: few; v_gene: TRBV28; j_gene: TRBJ1-2; d_gene: TRBD1; CDR3aa: CASTQDRVYGYTF; CDR3nt: TGTGCCAGCACCCAAGACAGGGTCTATGGCTACACCTTC
abundance: .; v_gene: TRBV7-2; j_gene: TRBJ2-1; d_gene: TRBD1; CDR3aa: CASSLSGGLLGNEQFF; CDR3nt: TGTGCCAGCAGCCTATCAGGGGGCCTCCTCGGCAATGAGCAGTTCTTC
abundance: .; v_gene: TRBV6-5; j_gene: TRBJ2-7; d_gene: .; CDR3aa: CASSYSHLATPHEQYF; CDR3nt: TGTGCCAGCAGTTACTCCCACTTAGCAACCCCCCACGAGCAGTACTTC
abundance: .; v_gene: TRBV6-1; j_gene: TRBJ1-1; d_gene: TRBD1; CDR3aa: CASSEATGPAFF; CDR3nt: TGTGCCAGCAGTGAAGCGACAGGGCCAGCTTTCTTT
abundance: .; v_gene: TRBV7-2; j_gene: TRBJ2-3; d_gene: .; CDR3aa: CASSFRGSTDTQYF; CDR3nt: TGTGCCAGCAGCTTTCGCGGTAGCACAGATACGCAGTATTTT
abundance: .; v_gene: TRBV4-3; j_gene: TRBJ1-6; d_gene: .; CDR3aa: CASSQDEAANHSPLHF; CDR3nt: TGCGCCAGCAGCCAAGACGAGGCCGCCAATCATTCACCCCTCCACTTT
abundance: .; v_gene: TRBV7-8; j_gene: TRBJ2-1; d_gene: .; CDR3aa: CASSLASNNEQFF; CDR3nt: TGTGCCAGCAGCCTAGCTAGTAACAATGAGCAGTTCTTC
abundance: .; v_gene: TRBV9; j_gene: TRBJ1-3; d_gene: .; CDR3aa: CASSVAPSGNTIYF; CDR3nt: TGTGCCAGCAGCGTAGCCCCCTCTGGAAACACCATATATTTT
abundance: .; v_gene: TRBV2; j_gene: TRBJ2-7; d_gene: TRBD2; CDR3aa: CASNSPGGDYEQYF; CDR3nt: TGTGCCAGCAATTCCCCGGGGGGGGACTACGAGCAGTACTTC
abundance: .; v_gene: TRBV27; j_gene: TRBJ2-7; d_gene: .; CDR3aa: CARLWEALSYEQYF; CDR3nt: TGTGCCCGCCTGTGGGAAGCTCTCTCCTACGAGCAGTACTTC
abundance: .; v_gene: TRBV7-8; j_gene: TRBJ2-5; d_gene: .; CDR3aa: CASSLEFKRDEYF; CDR3nt: TGTGCCAGCAGCTTAGAATTTAAACGGGATGAGTACTTC